The T cell receptor (beta chain) under discussion was sequenced for a study of T cells in localized non-small cell lung cancer. General study results and limits: Uninvolved neighboring lung showed the greatest T cell clonality, exceeding tumor.

V lost 3 bases and J lost 5, with 13 bases in between. In germline, CDR1 is MNHEY, CDR2 SMNVEV (reference sequence). The CDR3 is 15 residues long. Points on this clone: Its antigen is currently unknown.

Data came from immunoSEQ multiplex PCR; TCRdb stores just in-frame clones and leaves some out. The data contain about 33,000 clones, about nine tenths of them singletons. Source: peripheral blood mononuclear cells, taken before any cancer treatment. The receptor was derived from a man aged 35 to 70 with stage III lung adenocarcinoma. This chain joins TRBV27 and TRBJ2-2; D not certain. The DNA for the CDR3 is TGTGCCAGCAGTTTGCGGCGAGTGGGGACCGGGGAGCTGTTTTTT. It specifies CASSLRRVGTGELFF.